The 19 T cell receptor beta chains listed next were all sequenced from one sample in a study of cytomegalovirus exposure and HLA in healthy donors. 13 Jbeta primers and 60 Vbeta primers were used for the PCR. Some clones are missing from TCRdb's copy, which holds only in-frame ones; the method was immunoSEQ multiplex PCR. The sample includes about 140,000 clones, 76% of them seen just once. Source material: PBMCs. These receptors originate from a male donor in good health and CMV-seronegative.

The chain has TRBV7-9 and TRBJ1-4, with D possibly matching TRBD1 (6 bases). Trimming took 4 bases from V and 8 from J, leaving 14 bases between them. The CDR3 sequence is 14 residues long. CDR1 and CDR2 from the germline V gene are SEHNR and FQNEAQ (reference sequence). CDR3 DNA: TGTGCCAGCAGCTCCAGGGGTCAGGAGGAAAAACTGTTTTTT. Translation: CASSSRGQEEKLFF. Full variable domain (remainder filled in from reference TRBV7-9 and TRBJ1-4): DTGVSQNPRHKITKRGQNVTFRCDPISEHNRLYWYRQTLGQGPEFLTYFQNEAQLEKSRLLSDRFSAERPKGSFSTLEIQRTEQGDSAMYLCASSSRGQEEKLFFGSGTQLSVL.

The CDR3 protein is CASSQDAPTSLAYNEQFF. CDR3 bases: TGCGCCAGCAGCCAAGATGCCCCGACTAGCCTCGCCTACAATGAGCAGTTCTTC. J is TRBJ2-1 and V is TRBV4-3; 7 bases are shared with TRBD2. CDR1 and CDR2 from the germline V gene are LGHNA and YSLEER. After removal of 0 bases from V and 2 bases from J, the junction contained 10 bases not matched to a gene. The CDR3 covers 18 residues.

The gene calls are TRBV29-1 and TRBJ2-2, with TRBD2 as a possible D gene (7 bases). Trimming removed 5 bases at V and 2 bases at J, with 12 bases between. The CDR3 loop spans 14 amino acids. Germline assignment: CDR1 SQVTM and CDR2 ANQGSEA. The CDR3 sequence: CSVRRGGNTGELFF. In nucleotides, the CDR3 is TGCAGCGTTAGGAGGGGGGGAAACACCGGGGAGCTGTTTTTT.

This rearrangement joins TRBV7-2 to TRBJ1-2; D gene unclear. V was trimmed by 4 bases and J by 4 bases, leaving 16 bases between them. CDR3 length: 15 amino acids. CDR1 and CDR2 (germline): SGHTA, FQGNSA. The CDR3 nucleotides read TGTGCCAGCAGCTCAAGACCTCGGTCAGGCTATGGCTACACCTTC. Its protein product is CASSSRPRSGYGYTF.

This sequence joins TRBV28 and TRBJ1-2, with 10 positions matching TRBD1. The CDR3 runs to 17 residues. The ends lost 7 bases at V and 2 bases at J; junction bases unmatched: 13. Germline V gene data show CDR1 as MDHEN and CDR2 as SYDVKM. CDR3 in DNA: TGTGCCAGCACCGAATCGGGGACAGGGGTGGAGAACTATGGCTACACCTTC. This encodes CASTESGTGVENYGYTF.

This chain uses TRBV5-5 with TRBJ1-4; TRBD1 is a possible D gene (5 bases). V was pared by 5 bases and J by 7 bases, with 24 bases between. Germline V gene data show CDR1 as SGHKS and CDR2 as YYEKEE (reference sequence). This CDR3 has 17 amino acids. The CDR3 sequence is CASRGQLHGGVGEKLFF. CDR3 bases: TGTGCCAGCAGAGGGCAACTTCACGGGGGTGTTGGTGAAAAACTGTTTTTT.

This clone has only a few counts. The rearrangement joins TRBV6-5 to TRBJ2-2; D uncertain. The CDR3 is 16 amino acids. Trimming removed 3 bases at V and 0 bases at J, with 11 bases between. Germline V CDR1 and CDR2: MNHEY, SVGAGI. The DNA of the CDR3 is TGTGCCAGCAGTTATTCACATACCACGAACACCGGGGAGCTGTTTTTT. Translating gives CASSYSHTTNTGELFF.

This sequence joins TRBV6-4 and TRBJ1-1; possible D gene TRBD1, 6 bases. V dropped 5 bases and J dropped 5 bases, with 24 bases sitting between them. Germline lookup yields CDR1 MRHNA and CDR2 SNTAGT. The CDR3 consists of 17 residues. DNA of the CDR3: TGTGCCAGCAGTTTAGAGCCCGGGACATGGCCCAGTACTGAAGCTTTCTTT. It is translated as CASSLEPGTWPSTEAFF.

This chain uses TRBV19 with TRBJ1-3; no reliable D call. The CDR3 is made up of 15 amino acids. Trimming stripped 0 bases from V and 0 bases from J, with 6 bases between. Germline assignment: CDR1 LNHDA and CDR2 SQIVND (reference sequence). CDR3 amino acids: CASSIEAASGNTIYF. The DNA of the CDR3 is TGTGCCAGTAGTATAGAAGCCGCCTCTGGAAACACCATATATTTT.

For the CDR3, the DNA is TGTGCCAGCGGCGGGTCTAGCTACACCTTC. This gives the protein CASGGSSYTF. This sequence joins TRBV2 and TRBJ1-2; D unclear. Germline loops: CDR1 SNHLY, CDR2 FYNNEI. Trimming pared 8 bases from V and 9 bases from J, leaving 10 bases between. This CDR3 has 10 amino acids.

The J gene is TRBJ1-4, the V gene TRBV7-8, with 8 bases lining up with TRBD1. Germline V gives CDR1 SGHVS, CDR2 FQNEAQ. CDR3 size: 13 residues. The junction had 2 bases not matched to a gene; V was cut back by 5 bases and J by 6 bases. As DNA, the CDR3 is TGTGCCAGCAGCAGGACAGGGTATGAAAAACTGTTTTTT. Its translation is CASSRTGYEKLFF.

The chain combines TRBV9 with TRBJ1-5; the D is unclear. V was pared by 4 bases and J by 0 bases, with 8 bases between. The germline gives CDR1 SGDLS, CDR2 YYNGEE. The CDR3 is 14 residues long. Here the CDR3 reads CASSPGPSNQPQHF. The DNA for the CDR3 is TGTGCCAGCAGCCCTGGGCCTAGCAATCAGCCCCAGCATTTT.

The gene calls are TRBV28 and TRBJ2-1, with 8 nucleotides matching TRBD2. Germline V gives CDR1 MDHEN, CDR2 SYDVKM. V trimming: 5 bases; J trimming: 7 bases; junction bases outside the gene matches: 4. The CDR3 contains 13 residues. The CDR3 region has the DNA TGTGCCAGCAGTACCCGGGGGGGTAATGAGCAGTTCTTC. This gives the protein CASSTRGGNEQFF.

Remarks on this clone: The junction differs from germline at one of its ends, possibly a read error. The CDR3 region is CASSPQIVKNYGYIF. The DNA of the CDR3 is TGCGCCAGCAGCCCTCAGATTGTAAAAAACTATGGCTACATCTTC. The chain recombines TRBV4-1 with TRBJ1-2; unclear D gene. Germline V lookup: CDR1 MGHRA, CDR2 YSYEKL. The length of the CDR3 is 15 residues.

The V call is TRBV18, the J call TRBJ2-3; the match to TRBD2 covers 7 bases. The V and J ends lost 3 bases and 5 bases, in that order; junction bases with no gene match: 8. The CDR3 length is 15 residues. CDR1 is KGHSH, CDR2 LQKENI, per germline. In nucleotides, the CDR3 is TGTGCCAGCTCACCCTTCCCCAGGGAGGGAGATACGCAGTATTTT. Translated, it gives CASSPFPREGDTQYF.

This clone was detected once. The chain combines TRBV7-2 with TRBJ2-3; 8 bases agree with TRBD1. Germline V gene lookup returns CDR1 SGHTA and CDR2 FQGNSA. The ends lost 7 bases at V and 1 base at J; junction bases unmatched: 7. The CDR3 has 15 amino acids. This chain's CDR3 is CASTPGGIGTDTQYF. CDR3 nucleotides: TGTGCCAGCACCCCAGGGGGCATAGGCACAGATACGCAGTATTTT.

The CDR3 sequence: CASSLQPGQPQHF. Here the CDR3 DNA reads TGTGCCAGCAGCCTCCAACCGGGTCAGCCCCAGCATTTT. V usage is TRBV27 and J usage is TRBJ1-5, with D hard to call. The germline V gene encodes CDR1 MNHEY and CDR2 SMNVEV (reference sequence). This CDR3 comprises 13 residues. With 6 bases removed from V and 6 bases from J, the gap between germline ends came to 12 bases.

The chain has TRBV2 and TRBJ2-3, with D maybe TRBD2 (5 bases). V lost 3 bases to trimming and J lost 2 bases, with 12 bases between them. The V gene's germline CDR1 is SNHLY and CDR2 FYNNEI. The CDR3 is 15 amino acids. Here the CDR3 reads CASSDGSPFTDTQYF. The CDR3 nucleotides are TGTGCCAGCAGTGATGGGAGCCCGTTCACAGATACGCAGTATTTT.

V is TRBV11-2 and J is TRBJ2-7, with 8 bases fitting TRBD2. After removal of 5 bases from V and 0 bases from J, the junction contained 6 bases not matched to a gene. This CDR3 contains 15 residues. Per germline, CDR1 SGHAT and CDR2 FQNNGV. The DNA of the CDR3 is TGTGCCAGCAGCCTCCGGACTAGCACCTCCTACGAGCAGTACTTC. Its translation is CASSLRTSTSYEQYF.